This T cell receptor beta chain was identified in a study of OX40 agonist ivuxolimab in advanced cancers. This clone was seen a single time. Clones were sequenced by immunoSEQ multiplex PCR, and TCRdb holds only the in-frame ones, with some missing. The table records more than 35,000 clones, roughly nine tenths of them present only once. The CDR3 extends over 16 amino acids. The chain couples TRBV12-2 to TRBJ1-6; the table names TRBD1, a call not compared with the DNA. TRBV12-2 is given as a pseudogene. The receptor comes from an adult with an advanced solid tumor such as melanoma, head and neck, liver or kidney cancer. The sample consisted of CD4+ or CD8+ T cells sorted from blood, taken in a trial of the OX40 agonist ivuxolimab. The CDR3 nucleotides read TGTGCAAGTCGCGCTTGTGAGGGGGCAGGGAATTCACCCCTCCACTTT. Residues: CASRACEGAGNSPLHF.